These 9 T cell receptor beta chains share one sample of origin, sequenced in a study of T-cell memory formation after mild COVID-19. Using its own MiXCR run on the 5' RACE reads, TCRdb lists one record per CDR3 protein. Here the sample spans about 340,000 distinct CDR3 sequences, around an eighth being singletons. The specimen sequenced was PBMCs or a T cell subset sorted from them (not recorded which). The origin of the receptors is a man between 18 and 29 years old who had mild COVID-19 (a few samples of this study predate the infection). Cell type and time point are not known.

The genes are TRBV5-1 and TRBJ2-7, with D perhaps TRBD1 (6 bases). V was pared by 2 bases and J by 5 bases, with 11 bases between. Germline V gene lookup returns CDR1 SGHRS and CDR2 YFSETQ. The CDR3 totals 13 residues. The CDR3: CASSFVGADEQYF. In nucleotides, the CDR3 is TGCGCCAGCAGCTTTGTGGGGGCCGACGAGCAGTACTTC.

This clonotype has a handful of counts. This chain connects TRBV19 to TRBJ2-1; 7 positions match TRBD2. Germline loops: CDR1 LNHDA, CDR2 SQIVND (reference sequence). This CDR3 comprises 15 residues. The V segment lost 5 bases and the J segment 9 bases; nucleotides outside the gene matches: 13. The CDR3 region has the DNA TGTGCCAGTAGTGCCCACGGGGGGACGCTGAGTGAGCAGTTCTTC. Translating gives CASSAHGGTLSEQFF.

This clonotype has more than one count but fewer than ten. The chain has TRBV5-1 and TRBJ2-2; D not resolved. V was shortened by 0 bases and J by 4 bases, with 10 bases between the two germline ends. CDR1 is SGHRS, CDR2 YFSETQ, per germline. The CDR3 runs 15 residues. CDR3 protein: CASSLVAFSTGELFF. The CDR3 region has the DNA TGCGCCAGCAGCTTGGTGGCATTCAGCACCGGGGAGCTGTTTTTT.

CDR3 sequence reads: CAISGTGNDQPQHF. For the CDR3, the DNA is TGTGCCATCAGTGGGACAGGGAATGATCAGCCCCAGCATTTT. V gene TRBV10-3 combines with J gene TRBJ1-5, with 8 bases matching TRBD1. CDR3 length equals 14 residues. The germline gives CDR1 ENHRY, CDR2 SYGVKD. After removal of 4 bases from V and 5 bases from J, the junction contained 4 bases not matched to a gene.

This chain uses TRBV4-3 with TRBJ2-1, with 8 positions matching TRBD2. Germline V lookup: CDR1 LGHNA, CDR2 YSLEER. The CDR3 runs 16 residues. Trimming cost V 0 bases and J 4 bases; bases outside gene matches: 5. The CDR3 nucleotides are TGCGCCAGCAGCCAAGAATACCTAGCGGGTTACAATGAGCAGTTCTTC. Its protein is CASSQEYLAGYNEQFF.

The genes are TRBV28 and TRBJ2-7; D is possibly TRBD1 or TRBD2 (5 bases each). CDR3 length: 13 amino acids. The V end was cut by 7 bases, the J end by 0 bases, with 10 bases between. Germline-derived CDR1 and CDR2 are MDHEN and SYDVKM. The CDR3 sequence: CASNGGTSYEQYV. The CDR3 DNA reads TGTGCCAGCAATGGGGGAACCTCCTACGAGCAGTACGTC.

The CDR3 coding sequence is TGCGCCAGCAGCCAAGAATTCGGGTTGGACACTGAAGCTTTCTTT. Its protein is CASSQEFGLDTEAFF. The chain carries TRBV4-3 and TRBJ1-1; D is unresolved. V was shortened by 0 bases and J by 3 bases, with 11 bases between the two germline ends. The CDR3 length is 15 residues. The germline V gene encodes CDR1 LGHNA and CDR2 YSLEER.

Only a few counts were recorded for this clonotype. V gene TRBV12-3 or TRBV12-4 combines with J gene TRBJ1-1; unclear D gene. With 2 bases removed from V and 7 bases from J, the gap between germline ends came to 20 bases. There are 16 residues in the CDR3. DNA for the CDR3: TGTGCCAGCAGTTTATGGGTGGCGGGTACGAGAGATGAAGCTTTCTTT. Its translation is CASSLWVAGTRDEAFF.

This clonotype was recorded many times. The J gene is TRBJ2-5, the V gene TRBV3-1; 8 nucleotides align to TRBD2. This CDR3 is 13 amino acids long. Germline lookup yields CDR1 LGHDT and CDR2 YNNKEL (reference sequence). V lost 7 bases and J lost 0; bases outside the gene matches: 1. CDR3 DNA: TGTGCCAGCACGGGGGGGCACCAAGAGACCCAGTACTTC. Translation: CASTGGHQETQYF.